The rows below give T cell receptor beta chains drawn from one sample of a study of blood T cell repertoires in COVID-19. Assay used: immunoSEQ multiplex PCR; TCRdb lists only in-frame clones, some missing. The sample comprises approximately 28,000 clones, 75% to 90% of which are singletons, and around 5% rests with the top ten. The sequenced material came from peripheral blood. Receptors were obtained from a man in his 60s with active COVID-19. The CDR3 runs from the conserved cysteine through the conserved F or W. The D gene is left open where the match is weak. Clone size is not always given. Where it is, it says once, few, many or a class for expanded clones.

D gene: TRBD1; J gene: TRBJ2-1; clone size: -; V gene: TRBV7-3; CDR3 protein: CASSYTGDDEQFF; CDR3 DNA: TGTGCCAGCAGCTACACAGGGGACGATGAGCAGTTCTTC
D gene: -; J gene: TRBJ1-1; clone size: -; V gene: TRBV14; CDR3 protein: CASSQGINTEAFF; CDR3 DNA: TGTGCCAGCAGCCAAGGTATAAACACTGAAGCTTTCTTT
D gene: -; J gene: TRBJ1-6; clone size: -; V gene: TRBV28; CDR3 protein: CASSAPGLTNSPLHF; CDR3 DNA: TGTGCCAGCAGTGCCCCGGGACTGACTAATTCACCCCTCCACTTT
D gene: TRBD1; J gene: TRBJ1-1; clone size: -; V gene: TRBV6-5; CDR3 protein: CASALTGITEAFF; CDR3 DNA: TGTGCCAGCGCACTGACAGGGATCACTGAAGCTTTCTTT
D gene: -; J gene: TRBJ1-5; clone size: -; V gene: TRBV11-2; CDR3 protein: CASSLDGGVYQPQHF; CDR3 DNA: TGTGCCAGCAGCTTAGATGGGGGGGTTTATCAGCCCCAGCATTTT
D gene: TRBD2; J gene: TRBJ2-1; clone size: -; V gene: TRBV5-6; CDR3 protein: CASSSLLGGNEQFF; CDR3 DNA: TGTGCCAGCAGCTCCCTTCTGGGGGGGAATGAGCAGTTCTTC
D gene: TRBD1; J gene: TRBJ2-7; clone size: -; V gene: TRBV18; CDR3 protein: CASSPLPGQGGYEQYF; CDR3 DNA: TGTGCCAGCTCACCTCTGCCGGGACAGGGGGGGTACGAGCAGTACTTC
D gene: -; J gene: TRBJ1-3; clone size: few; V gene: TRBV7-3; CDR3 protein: CASSLSSGNTIYF; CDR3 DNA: TGTGCCAGCAGCTTATCGTCTGGAAACACCATATATTTT
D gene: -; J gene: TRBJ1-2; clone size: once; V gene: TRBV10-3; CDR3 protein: CAISGGHGYTF; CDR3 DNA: TGTGCCATCAGTGGCGGCCATGGCTACACCTTC
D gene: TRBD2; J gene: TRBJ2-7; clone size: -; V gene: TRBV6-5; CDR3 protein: CASRVTSGAYEQYF; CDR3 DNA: TGTGCCAGCAGGGTGACTAGCGGGGCCTACGAGCAGTACTTC
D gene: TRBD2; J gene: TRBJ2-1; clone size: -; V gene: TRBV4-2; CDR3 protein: CASSLAPTSGGYNEQFF; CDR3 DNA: TGTGCCAGCAGCCTCGCCCCGACTAGCGGGGGTTACAATGAGCAGTTCTTC
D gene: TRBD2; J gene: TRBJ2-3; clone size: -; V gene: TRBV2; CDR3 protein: CASSDWAGGTDTQYF; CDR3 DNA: TGTGCCAGCAGCGACTGGGCGGGGGGCACAGATACGCAGTATTTT
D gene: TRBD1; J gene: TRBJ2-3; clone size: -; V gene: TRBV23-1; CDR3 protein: CASSHATGGQSTDTQYF; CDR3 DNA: TGCGCCAGCAGTCACGCAACAGGGGGCCAAAGCACAGATACGCAGTATTTT
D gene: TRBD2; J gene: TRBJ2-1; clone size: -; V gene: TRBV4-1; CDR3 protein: CASSQGTSGGASYNEQFF; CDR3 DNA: TGCGCCAGCAGCCAAGGGACTAGCGGGGGGGCCTCCTACAATGAGCAGTTCTTC
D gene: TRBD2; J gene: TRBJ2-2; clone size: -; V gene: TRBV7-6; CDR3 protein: CASSYRLAENTGELFF; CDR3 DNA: TGTGCCAGCAGCTACCGACTAGCGGAAAACACCGGGGAGCTGTTTTTT
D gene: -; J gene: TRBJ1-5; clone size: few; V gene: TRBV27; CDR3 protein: CAMLMGHGCNQPQHF; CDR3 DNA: TGTGCCATGTTAATGGGCCATGGTTGCAATCAGCCCCAGCATTTT
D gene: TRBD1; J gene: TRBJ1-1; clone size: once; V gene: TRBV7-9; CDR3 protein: CASRNGQGGDAFF; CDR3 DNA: TGTGCCAGCAGGAACGGACAGGGGGGAGACGCTTTCTTT
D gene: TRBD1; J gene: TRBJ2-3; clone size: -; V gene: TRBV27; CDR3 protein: CASSSGTGADTQYF; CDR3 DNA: TGTGCCAGCAGCTCCGGGACAGGGGCCGATACGCAGTATTTT
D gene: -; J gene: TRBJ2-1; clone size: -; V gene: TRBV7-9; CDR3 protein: CASSSPGAEQFF; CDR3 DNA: TGTGCCAGCAGCTCCCCGGGTGCTGAGCAGTTCTTC
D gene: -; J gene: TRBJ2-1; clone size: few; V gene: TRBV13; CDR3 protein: CASSLEVDEQFF; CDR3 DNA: TGTGCCAGCAGCTTAGAAGTAGATGAGCAGTTCTTC
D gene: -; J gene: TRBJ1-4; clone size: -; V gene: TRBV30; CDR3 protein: CAWSGSDSNEKLFF; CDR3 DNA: TGTGCCTGGAGTGGGTCTGACAGTAATGAAAAACTGTTTTTT
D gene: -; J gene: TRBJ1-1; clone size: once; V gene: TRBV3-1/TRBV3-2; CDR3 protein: CASSQDTRDTEAFF; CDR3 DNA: TGTGCCAGCAGCCAAGATACGAGGGACACTGAAGCTTTCTTT
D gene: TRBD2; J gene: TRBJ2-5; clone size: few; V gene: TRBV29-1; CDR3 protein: CSVSGLHQETQYF; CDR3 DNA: TGCAGCGTTTCGGGACTACACCAAGAGACCCAGTACTTC
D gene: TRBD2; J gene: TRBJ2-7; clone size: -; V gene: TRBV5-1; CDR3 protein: CASSHGTSGAYEQYF; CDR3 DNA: TGCGCCAGCAGCCACGGGACTAGCGGGGCCTACGAGCAGTACTTC
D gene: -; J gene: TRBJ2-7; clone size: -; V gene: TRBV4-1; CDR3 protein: CASSQARTTATNEQYF; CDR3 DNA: TGCGCCAGCAGCCAAGCCCGGACTACCGCTACCAACGAGCAGTACTTC
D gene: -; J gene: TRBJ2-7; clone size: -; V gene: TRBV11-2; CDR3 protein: CASSSPPGRYEQYF; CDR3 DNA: TGTGCCAGCAGCTCCCCCCCGGGTAGATACGAGCAGTACTTC
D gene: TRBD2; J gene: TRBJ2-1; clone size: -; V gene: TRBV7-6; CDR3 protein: CASSLDLGLAGGFYNEQFF; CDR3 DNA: TGTGCCAGCAGCTTAGACCTCGGACTAGCGGGGGGCTTTTACAATGAGCAGTTCTTC
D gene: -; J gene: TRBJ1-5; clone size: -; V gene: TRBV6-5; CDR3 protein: CASNAGNQPQHF; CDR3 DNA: TGTGCCAGCAACGCAGGGAATCAGCCCCAGCATTTT
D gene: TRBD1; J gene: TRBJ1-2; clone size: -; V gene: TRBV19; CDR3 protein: CASSLGQGAGYTF; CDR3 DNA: TGTGCCAGTAGTCTGGGACAGGGGGCTGGCTACACCTTC
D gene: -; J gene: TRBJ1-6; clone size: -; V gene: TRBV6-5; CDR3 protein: CASTGAGAESPLHF; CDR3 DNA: TGTGCCAGCACGGGGGCGGGGGCAGAATCACCCCTCCACTTT
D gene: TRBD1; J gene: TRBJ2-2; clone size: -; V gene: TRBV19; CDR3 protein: CASRRRQGIVGELFF; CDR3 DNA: TGTGCCAGTAGGAGGCGACAGGGAATAGTCGGGGAGCTGTTTTTT
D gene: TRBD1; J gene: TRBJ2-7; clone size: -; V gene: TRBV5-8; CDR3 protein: CASSSPTGTYEQYF; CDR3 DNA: TGTGCCAGCAGCTCCCCGACAGGGACCTACGAGCAGTACTTC
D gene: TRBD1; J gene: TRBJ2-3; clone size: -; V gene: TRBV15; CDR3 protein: CATSRKTGGWTDTQYF; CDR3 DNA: TGTGCCACCAGCAGAAAGACAGGGGGCTGGACAGATACGCAGTATTTT
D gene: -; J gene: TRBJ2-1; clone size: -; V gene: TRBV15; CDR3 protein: CATSRERDGGEQFF; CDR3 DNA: TGTGCCACCAGCAGAGAACGGGATGGAGGTGAGCAGTTCTTC
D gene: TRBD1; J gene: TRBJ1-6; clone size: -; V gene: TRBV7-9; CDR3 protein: CASSLRDRGNSPLHF; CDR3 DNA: TGTGCCAGCAGCTTGCGGGACAGGGGGAATTCACCCCTCCACTTT
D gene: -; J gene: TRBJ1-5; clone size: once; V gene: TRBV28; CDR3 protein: CASSFPGQSNQPQHF; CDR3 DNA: TGTGCCAGCAGTTTCCCTGGACAAAGCAATCAGCCCCAGCATTTT
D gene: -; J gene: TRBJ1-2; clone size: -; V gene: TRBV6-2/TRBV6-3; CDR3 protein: CASSRGRGYTF; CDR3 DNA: TGTGCCAGCAGCAGGGGCCGGGGCTACACCTTC
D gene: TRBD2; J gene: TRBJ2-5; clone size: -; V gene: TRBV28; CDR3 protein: CATKTGLAGGPLWETQYF; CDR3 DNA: TGTGCCACCAAGACGGGGCTAGCGGGGGGGCCTTTATGGGAGACCCAGTACTTC
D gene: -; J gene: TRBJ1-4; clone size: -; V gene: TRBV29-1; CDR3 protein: CSVGGFANEKLFF; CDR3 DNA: TGCAGCGTCGGAGGGTTTGCTAATGAAAAACTGTTTTTT
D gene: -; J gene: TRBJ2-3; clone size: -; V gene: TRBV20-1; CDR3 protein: CSAQVEWMQYF; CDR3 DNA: TGCAGTGCCCAGGTCGAGTGGATGCAGTATTTT
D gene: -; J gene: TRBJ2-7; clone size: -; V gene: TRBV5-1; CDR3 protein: CASTVTGGYEQYF; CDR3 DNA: TGCGCCAGCACCGTGACAGGAGGCTACGAGCAGTACTTC
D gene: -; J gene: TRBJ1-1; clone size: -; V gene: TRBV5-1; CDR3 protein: CASSLGGTSNTEAFF; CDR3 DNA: TGCGCCAGCAGCTTGGGAGGGACATCTAACACTGAAGCTTTCTTT
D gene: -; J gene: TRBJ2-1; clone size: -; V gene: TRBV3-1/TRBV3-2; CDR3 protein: CASSPKWQGKDEQFF; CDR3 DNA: TGTGCCAGCAGCCCCAAATGGCAGGGGAAAGATGAGCAGTTCTTC
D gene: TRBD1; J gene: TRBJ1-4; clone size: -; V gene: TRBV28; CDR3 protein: CASSRGNEKLFF; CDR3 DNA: TGTGCCAGCAGCAGGGGGAATGAAAAACTGTTTTTT
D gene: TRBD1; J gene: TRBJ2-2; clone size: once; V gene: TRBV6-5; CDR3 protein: CASSYRQGDTGELFF; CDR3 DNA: TGTGCCAGCAGTTACCGTCAGGGGGACACCGGGGAGCTGTTTTTT
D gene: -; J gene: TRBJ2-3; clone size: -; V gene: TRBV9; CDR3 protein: CASSVTLVGDTQYF; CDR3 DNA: TGTGCCAGCAGCGTTACACTAGTAGGGGATACGCAGTATTTT